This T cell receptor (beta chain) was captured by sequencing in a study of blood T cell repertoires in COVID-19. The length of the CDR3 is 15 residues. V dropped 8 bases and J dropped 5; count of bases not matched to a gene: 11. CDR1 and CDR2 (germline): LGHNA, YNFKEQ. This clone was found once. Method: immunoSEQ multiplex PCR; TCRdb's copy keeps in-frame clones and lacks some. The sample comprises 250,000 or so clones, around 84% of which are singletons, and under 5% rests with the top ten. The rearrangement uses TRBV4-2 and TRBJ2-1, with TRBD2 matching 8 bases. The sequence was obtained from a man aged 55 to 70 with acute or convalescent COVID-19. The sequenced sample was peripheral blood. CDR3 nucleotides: TGTGCCAGCGGTCCAAGCGGGAGTACGGACAATGAGCAGTTCTTC. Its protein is CASGPSGSTDNEQFF.